The clone carrying this T cell receptor beta chain was counted a few times. The entry originates in a study of cytomegalovirus exposure and HLA in healthy donors. The CDR3 has 14 amino acids. The V gene's germline CDR1 is SNHLY and CDR2 FYNNEI. V was clipped by 7 bases and J by 2 bases; unmatched bases: 5. 13 Jbeta primers and 60 Vbeta primers were used for the PCR. Method: immunoSEQ multiplex PCR; TCRdb's copy keeps in-frame clones and lacks some. The sample shows roughly 190,000 clones, 60% to 85% of them seen only once. This sequence was found in a girl aged 10-17 years in good health and CMV-seropositive. V gene TRBV2 combines with J gene TRBJ2-7, with 10 bases that match TRBD2. The sequenced material came from PBMCs. CDR3 bases: TGTGCCAGCATAGGAAGCGGGGGGGCCTACGAGCAGTACTTC. Translating it yields CASIGSGGAYEQYF.